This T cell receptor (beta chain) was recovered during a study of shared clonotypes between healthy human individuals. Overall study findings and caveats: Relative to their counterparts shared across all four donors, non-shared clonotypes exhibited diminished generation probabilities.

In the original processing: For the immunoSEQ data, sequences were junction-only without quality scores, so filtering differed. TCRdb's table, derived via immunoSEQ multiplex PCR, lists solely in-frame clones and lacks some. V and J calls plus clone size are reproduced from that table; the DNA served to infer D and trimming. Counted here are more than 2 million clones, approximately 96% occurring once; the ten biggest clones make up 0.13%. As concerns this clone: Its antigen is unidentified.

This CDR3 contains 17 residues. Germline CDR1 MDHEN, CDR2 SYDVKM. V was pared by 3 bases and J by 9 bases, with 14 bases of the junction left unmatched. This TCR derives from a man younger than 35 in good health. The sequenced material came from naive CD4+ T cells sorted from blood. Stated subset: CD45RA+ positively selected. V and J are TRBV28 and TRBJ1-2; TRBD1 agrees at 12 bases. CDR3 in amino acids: CASSLLPGTGGIGSYTF. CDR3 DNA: TGTGCCAGCAGTTTGCTTCCCGGGACAGGGGGCATAGGGAGCTACACCTTC.